This T cell receptor (beta chain) originates from a study of T cell responses to AZD1222 COVID-19 vaccine. Study outcomes and limitations: A mostly white British donor set with more females was recruited, and clonal diversity was possibly underestimated. Reportedly, nearly half the spike-specific TCRs target unmutated variant regions. Repertoire sampling was restricted to post-peak T cell response timepoints.

Deletions cut 3 bases from V and 5 bases from J, with 9 bases between. CDR1 and CDR2 from the germline V gene are SGHRS and YFSETQ. The CDR3 is made up of 13 amino acids. Clones were sequenced by immunoSEQ multiplex PCR, and TCRdb holds only the in-frame ones, with some missing. Here the sample spans approximately 110,000 clones, more than 75% being singletons. Remarks on this clone: Its antigen is currently unknown.

This sequence joins TRBV5-1 and TRBJ1-5; no definite D call. This specimen was peripheral blood, taken on day 0 of AZD1222 vaccination. The receptor was derived from an adult in good health. The CDR3 loop is CASSYDGDQPQHF. CDR3 nucleotides: TGCGCCAGCAGCTACGACGGGGATCAGCCCCAGCATTTT.